This T cell receptor (beta chain) was identified in a study of blood T cell repertoires in COVID-19. Study at large: Sample material is recorded as cDNA or gDNA derived from T cells, B-cell-depleted T cells, or PBMCs.

V lost 6 bases, J lost 6 bases, and 4 bases stayed unmatched. The CDR3 loop spans 13 amino acids. Germline CDR1 SNHLY, CDR2 FYNNEI. Original data processing: Amplifying reference gene primers gave estimates of nucleated cell counts. Assay: immunoSEQ multiplex PCR; the TCRdb copy retains only in-frame clones and omits some. The D gene and trimming were derived from the DNA, and the V and J assignments and clone size from that table. Of fewer than 180,000 clones in the sample, approximately 83% were seen once. Sequencing was performed on peripheral blood. The source of this sequence is a man aged 70 or older with acute or convalescent COVID-19. V and J are TRBV2 and TRBJ1-2; 10 bases map to TRBD1. This chain's CDR3 is CASRGQGIHGYTF. CDR3 nucleotide sequence: TGTGCCAGCAGGGGACAGGGGATTCATGGCTACACCTTC.